These 20 T cell receptor beta chains were all obtained from the same sample, sequenced in a study of shared clonotypes between healthy human individuals. Using immunoSEQ multiplex PCR, the repertoire was profiled, and TCRdb retains in-frame clones only, with some absent. The sample consists of some 2,500,000 clones, under 95% of them appearing once. Sequencing input: naive CD4+ T cells from PBMCs. The subset denotes: CD45RA+ positively selected. All receptors come from a man aged 18 to 29 in good health. Some clones in this sample may be carry-over from other donors' samples.

The chain joins TRBV30 to TRBJ1-1; tentatively, D is TRBD1 (5 bases). The V and J ends lost 4 bases and 0 bases respectively, with 6 bases between them. The CDR3 loop spans 12 amino acids. Germline lookup yields CDR1 GTSNPN and CDR2 SVGIG (reference sequence). In nucleotides, the CDR3 is TGTGCCTGGACCAGGGTGAACACTGAAGCTTTCTTT. As protein: CAWTRVNTEAFF.

The gene calls are TRBV7-2 and TRBJ2-1; tentatively, D is TRBD1 (6 bases). CDR3 size: 15 residues. Trimming took off 5 bases at V and 2 bases at J, with 13 bases between the two ends. Germline lookup yields CDR1 SGHTA and CDR2 FQGNSA. CDR3 nucleotide sequence: TGTGCCAGCAGCCGGAGGTGGGGGCCCTACAATGAGCAGTTCTTC. Translation gives CASSRRWGPYNEQFF.

CDR3 sequence: CASSHDRGYGEQYF. The CDR3 DNA reads TGTGCCAGCAGCCATGACAGGGGATACGGCGAGCAGTACTTC. The rearrangement uses TRBV7-2 and TRBJ2-7; 8 nucleotides agree with TRBD1. Germline CDR1 is SGHTA and CDR2 is FQGNSA. V lost 5 bases, J lost 6 bases, and 9 bases stayed unmatched. The CDR3 is 14 amino acids.

The V and J genes are TRBV7-3 and TRBJ2-1; D perhaps matches TRBD2 (5 bases). V lost 5 bases and J 0 bases, leaving 11 bases between the germline ends. This CDR3 region has 15 residues. The germline gives CDR1 SGHTA, CDR2 FQGTGA. The CDR3 here is CASSTVSDSYNEQFF. CDR3 DNA: TGTGCCAGCAGCACCGTTAGCGACTCCTACAATGAGCAGTTCTTC.

This rearrangement joins TRBV18 to TRBJ1-1, with 7 positions matching TRBD1. The V segment lost 3 bases and the J segment 5 bases; nucleotides outside the gene matches: 12. CDR1 and CDR2 (germline): KGHSH, LQKENI. The CDR3 is 16 amino acids. CDR3 sequence: CASSPPRWQGETEAFF. The CDR3 DNA sequence: TGTGCCAGCTCACCCCCTAGATGGCAGGGGGAAACTGAAGCTTTCTTT. Together with reference TRBV18 and TRBJ1-1, the CDR3 gives the full variable domain: NAGVMQNPRHLVRRRGQEARLRCSPMKGHSHVYWYRQLPEEGLKFMVYLQKENIIDESGMPKERFSAEFPKEGPSILRIQQVVRGDSAAYFCASSPPRWQGETEAFFGQGTRLTVV.

The V gene is TRBV7-9, the J gene TRBJ2-1; D is unresolved. V was clipped by 5 bases and J by 0 bases, with 17 bases between them. This CDR3 is built from 17 residues. Germline V lookup: CDR1 SEHNR, CDR2 FQNEAQ (reference sequence). CDR3 bases: TGTGCCAGCAGCCAGTGGCGCGTCTCCAGCTCCTACAATGAGCAGTTCTTC. Amino acids: CASSQWRVSSSYNEQFF.

The V gene is TRBV5-1, the J gene TRBJ2-5, with D hard to call. V lost 0 bases and J 3 bases, leaving 12 bases between the germline ends. The CDR3 runs to 15 residues. Germline lookup yields CDR1 SGHRS and CDR2 YFSETQ. The CDR3 coding sequence is TGCGCCAGCAGCTTGGCCCCGACCGCAGAAGAGACCCAGTACTTC. Translation gives CASSLAPTAEETQYF.

The V gene is TRBV29-1, the J gene TRBJ2-6, with D unclear. CDR1 is SQVTM and CDR2 is ANQGSEA in the germline V gene. There are 14 residues in the CDR3. Trimming stripped 7 bases from V and 0 bases from J, with 10 bases between. Here the CDR3 reads CSAPLVSGANVLTF. The CDR3 DNA sequence: TGCAGCGCCCCTTTGGTCTCTGGGGCCAACGTCCTGACTTTC.

A word on this clone: The identical CDR3 is also encoded by other nucleotide sequences in the sample. The chain couples TRBV15 to TRBJ2-3, with D unresolved. Looked up from germline, CDR1 is LNHNV and CDR2 is YYDKDF (reference sequence). The CDR3 sequence is 11 residues long. The V end was cut by 5 bases, the J end by 5 bases, with 5 bases between. The CDR3 loop is CATSSGDTQYF. The CDR3 DNA follows: TGTGCCACCAGCTCGGGAGATACGCAGTATTTT.

The chain carries TRBV2 and TRBJ1-1; D is unclear. The CDR3 has 14 residues. CDR1 and CDR2 (germline): SNHLY, FYNNEI. V lost 6 bases, J lost 5 bases, and 16 bases lay in between. This chain's CDR3 is CASRVSEGGTEAFF. The DNA for the CDR3 is TGTGCCAGCAGAGTTTCAGAAGGAGGGACTGAAGCTTTCTTT. The full variable domain, completed using reference TRBV2 and TRBJ1-1, is EPEVTQTPSHQVTQMGQEVILRCVPISNHLYFYWYRQILGQKVEFLVSFYNNEISEKSEIFDDQFSVERPDGSNFTLKIRSTKLEDSAMYFCASRVSEGGTEAFFGQGTRLTVV.

This CDR3 reads CASTRYQETQYF. CDR3 sequence (DNA): TGTGCCAGCACTCGGTACCAAGAGACCCAGTACTTC. The chain links TRBV2 to TRBJ2-5, with D unresolved. The CDR3 has 12 residues. Germline V lookup: CDR1 SNHLY, CDR2 FYNNEI. The ends were cut back, 7 bases at V and 0 bases at J, with 6 bases in the middle.

This chain uses TRBV6-6 with TRBJ1-5; no reliable D call. V was pared by 10 bases and J by 0 bases, with 7 bases between. Germline CDR1 and CDR2: MNHNY and SVGAGI (reference sequence). The CDR3 contains 12 residues. CDR3: CATRDSNQPQHF. CDR3 nucleotides: TGTGCCACCCGGGATAGCAATCAGCCCCAGCATTTT.

The genes are TRBV7-3 and TRBJ2-1; 16 nucleotides match TRBD2. Germline CDR1 and CDR2: SGHTA and FQGTGA. Unmatched junction bases numbered 10, after V lost 5 bases and J lost 0 bases. The CDR3 is 20 amino acids. CDR3 residues: CASSPAGLAGGPGSYNEQFF. The CDR3 region has the DNA TGTGCCAGCAGCCCCGCGGGACTAGCGGGAGGGCCAGGCTCCTACAATGAGCAGTTCTTC.

The V and J genes are TRBV6-6 and TRBJ2-1; 7 nucleotides match TRBD2. V shed 7 bases and J 4 bases; nucleotides not matched to a gene: 13. The CDR3 extends over 16 amino acids. Per the germline V gene, CDR1 is MNHNY and CDR2 is SVGAGI (reference sequence). CDR3 sequence: CASTTRASGHYNEQFF. The CDR3 DNA is TGTGCCAGCACCACCCGAGCTAGCGGCCATTACAATGAGCAGTTCTTC.

This sequence joins TRBV6-4 and TRBJ2-1, with TRBD2 matching over 14 bases. V lost 4 bases to trimming and J lost 0 bases; unmatched junction nucleotides: 2. This CDR3 spans 17 amino acids. Germline V lookup: CDR1 MRHNA, CDR2 SNTAGT. The CDR3 DNA reads TGTGCCAGCAGTGCCGGGACTAGCGGGAGCTCCTACAATGAGCAGTTCTTC. Protein product: CASSAGTSGSSYNEQFF.

This chain uses TRBV7-2 with TRBJ2-1; 8 bases are a match to TRBD2. This CDR3 has 15 residues. Losses at the gene ends were 1 base for V and 4 bases for J; bases not matched to a gene: 3. Germline V gene sequence: CDR1 SGHTA, CDR2 FQGNSA. The CDR3 protein is CASSLDSSGYNEQFF. The CDR3 DNA reads as TGTGCCAGCAGCTTAGATTCTAGCGGGTACAATGAGCAGTTCTTC.

The chain is built from TRBV4-3 and TRBJ2-7; D perhaps matches TRBD1 (5 bases). The CDR3 is made up of 15 amino acids. Between the trimmed V and J ends, which lost 1 base and 3 bases, there was a span of 13 bases. The germline V gene has CDR1 LGHNA and CDR2 YSLEER. This CDR3 is CASSQVFGQGYEQYF. For the CDR3, the DNA is TGCGCCAGCAGCCAAGTATTTGGGCAGGGCTACGAGCAGTACTTC.

The chain employs TRBV28 and TRBJ1-2; weak D call: TRBD1 (5 bases). The V gene's germline CDR1 is MDHEN and CDR2 SYDVKM. The V and J ends lost 4 bases and 2 bases respectively, with 14 bases between them. The CDR3 sequence is 15 residues long. The CDR3 region is CASSSTDGGNYGYTF. In DNA, the CDR3 is TGTGCCAGCAGTTCTACGGATGGGGGGAACTATGGCTACACCTTC.

This clone was recorded only once. The gene calls are TRBV10-3 and TRBJ2-2; TRBD2 agrees at 11 bases. The CDR3 runs 19 residues. Germline CDR1 reads ENHRY; CDR2 reads SYGVKD. The V gene end was trimmed by 4 bases and the J gene end by 5 bases; junction bases not matched to a gene: 15. For the CDR3, the DNA is TGTGCCATCAGTGGCCCGGGACAAGGGACTAGCGGCTCAACCGGGGAGCTGTTTTTT. Translated: CAISGPGQGTSGSTGELFF.

The chain links TRBV5-1 to TRBJ2-2; D possibly corresponds to TRBD2 (6 bases). The CDR3 has 17 amino acids. Germline V gives CDR1 SGHRS, CDR2 YFSETQ. Trimming shortened V by 3 bases and J by 7 bases, and 22 bases separated the two germline ends. CDR3 sequence: CASSWGWKGEADGELFF. The CDR3 bases are TGCGCCAGCAGCTGGGGATGGAAAGGGGAGGCGGACGGGGAGCTGTTTTTT.